This is a list of T cell receptor beta chains from one sample in a study of blood T cell repertoires in COVID-19. Clones were read by immunoSEQ multiplex PCR, and TCRdb kept only the in-frame ones, dropping some. The sample carries 250,000 to 350,000 clones, 90% recorded once. Sequences were obtained from PBMCs or T cells enriched from blood (not recorded which). Receptors originate from a young woman with acute COVID-19. Each CDR3 is given with its conserved first and last residue. The D gene is left open where the match is weak. Size values are once, few and many counts, or a class for expanded clones, and some rows have none.

v_call,j_call,d_call,clone_size,cdr3_aa,cdr3_nt
TRBV5-6,TRBJ2-7,TRBD1,few,CASSFRDRAYEQYF,TGTGCCAGCAGCTTCCGGGACAGAGCCTACGAGCAGTACTTC
TRBV11-2,TRBJ2-7,-,-,CASSLDRGASYEQYF,TGTGCCAGCAGCTTAGATCGTGGGGCTTCCTACGAGCAGTACTTC
TRBV10-1,TRBJ2-2,TRBD2,once,CASSDGLAFTGELFF,TGCGCCAGCAGTGACGGACTAGCGTTCACCGGGGAGCTGTTTTTT
TRBV6-1,TRBJ2-3,TRBD2,-,CASSDRTSGRMTDTQYF,TGTGCCAGCAGTGATAGGACTAGCGGGAGGATGACAGATACGCAGTATTTT
TRBV19,TRBJ2-2,-,-,CASTLLSVSTGELFF,TGTGCCAGTACCCTATTATCCGTCTCCACCGGGGAGCTGTTTTTT
TRBV11-3,TRBJ1-1,TRBD1,-,CASSLGPGQGPEAFF,TGTGCCAGCAGCTTAGGACCGGGACAGGGTCCTGAAGCTTTCTTT
TRBV27,TRBJ2-6,-,-,CASTNTQSSGANVLTF,TGTGCCAGCACAAACACCCAGTCCTCTGGGGCCAACGTCCTGACTTTC
TRBV11-3,TRBJ2-7,-,-,CASSPTGPGIYEQYF,TGTGCCAGCAGCCCCACCGGACCGGGGATCTACGAGCAGTACTTC
TRBV11-2,TRBJ1-5,TRBD1,-,CASSLGQYSNQPQHF,TGTGCCAGCAGCTTGGGACAGTATAGCAATCAGCCCCAGCATTTT
TRBV5-5,TRBJ2-1,-,-,CASSSRERTYNEQFF,TGTGCCAGCAGCTCAAGGGAGCGGACCTACAATGAGCAGTTCTTC
TRBV4-2,TRBJ1-2,TRBD1,once,CASSHSGQGDYGYTF,TGTGCCAGCAGCCACTCGGGACAGGGTGACTATGGCTACACCTTC
TRBV6-2/TRBV6-3,TRBJ1-5,-,-,CASSYGTAYNQPQHF,TGTGCCAGCAGTTACGGAACAGCCTACAATCAGCCCCAGCATTTT
TRBV18,TRBJ1-2,-,-,CASSPRETVNNYGYTF,TGTGCCAGCTCACCGCGGGAGACAGTTAACAACTATGGCTACACCTTC
TRBV5-1,TRBJ2-3,-,-,CASSLGGSNTQYF,TGCGCCAGCAGCTTGGGAGGCTCAAATACGCAGTATTTT
TRBV15,TRBJ2-7,TRBD1,-,CATSVDRGTYEQYF,TGTGCCACCAGCGTGGACAGGGGAACCTACGAGCAGTACTTC
TRBV3-1/TRBV3-2,TRBJ1-5,-,-,CASSQGALNQPQHF,TGTGCCAGCAGCCAAGGCGCTCTGAATCAGCCCCAGCATTTT
TRBV3-1/TRBV3-2,TRBJ2-5,TRBD2,-,CASSQGAGPQETQYF,TGTGCCAGCAGCCAGGGAGCGGGACCTCAAGAGACCCAGTACTTC
TRBV2,TRBJ1-2,-,few,CASSPRDYGYTF,TGTGCCAGTTCTCCCCGCGACTATGGCTACACCTTC
TRBV2,TRBJ1-1,-,-,CASHRGGTEAFF,TGTGCCAGCCATAGGGGGGGTACTGAAGCTTTCTTT
TRBV14,TRBJ1-1,-,-,CASSPLRGAEAFF,TGTGCCAGCAGCCCCCTCCGGGGGGCTGAAGCTTTCTTT